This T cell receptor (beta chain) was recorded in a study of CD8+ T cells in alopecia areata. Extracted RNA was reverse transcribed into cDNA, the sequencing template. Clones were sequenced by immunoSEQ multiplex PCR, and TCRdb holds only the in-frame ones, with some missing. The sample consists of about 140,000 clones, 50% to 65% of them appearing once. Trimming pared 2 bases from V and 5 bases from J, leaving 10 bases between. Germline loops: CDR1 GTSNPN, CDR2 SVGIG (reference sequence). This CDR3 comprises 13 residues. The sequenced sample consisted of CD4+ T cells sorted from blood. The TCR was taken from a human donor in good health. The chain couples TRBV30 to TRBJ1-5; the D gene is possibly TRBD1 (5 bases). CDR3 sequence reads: CAWSIGGDQPQHF. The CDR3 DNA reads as TGTGCCTGGAGTATTGGAGGGGATCAGCCCCAGCATTTT.